A single sample gave rise to the 19 T cell receptor beta chains below, sequenced in a study of molecular identifiers for immune sequencing clone quantification. TCRdb re-called the PCR reads through MiXCR, storing one row per CDR3 protein. Of about 54,000 distinct CDR3 sequences in the sample, approximately 25% were seen once. The specimen was naive CD8+ T cells from blood, with Jurkat cell RNA spiked in. Subset here: FACS-sorted CD8+CD4-CCR7+CD45RA+ naive T cells. The receptors originated from a human donor in good health. Some libraries in this study had Jurkat cell RNA spiked in.

Concerning this clonotype: Being one base from a much bigger clone, this may be a read error. The rearrangement links TRBV7-9 to TRBJ2-7; 8 bases fit TRBD1. CDR1 is SEHNR, CDR2 FQNEAQ, per germline (reference sequence). Trimming cost V 9 bases and J 1 base; bases outside gene matches: 2. CDR3 length: 12 residues. In DNA, the CDR3 is TGTGCCAGTAGGGACAGGTCCTACGAGCAGTACTTC. The encoded protein is CASRDRSYEQYF. Complete variable domain (other parts from reference TRBV7-9 and TRBJ2-7): DTGVSQNPRHKITKRGQNVTFRCDPISEHNRLYWYRQTLGQGPEFLTYFQNEAQLEKSRLLSDRFSAERPKGSFSTLEIQRTEQGDSAMYLCASRDRSYEQYFGPGTRLTVT.

This clonotype was seen once. This may arise from a read error, as a much more abundant clone is one base away. J is TRBJ1-2 and V is TRBV11-2; D gene ambiguous. CDR3 length: 14 amino acids. Germline CDR1 is SGHAT and CDR2 is FQNNGV. CDR3 protein: CARSLDVGDYGYTF. CDR3 coding DNA: TGTGCCCGCAGCTTAGATGTTGGTGACTATGGCTACACCTTC.

This clonotype is deemed medium-sized. The CDR3 reads CAWAEGHLTDTQYF. CDR3 coding DNA: TGTGCCTGGGCGGAGGGACATCTTACAGATACGCAGTATTTT. The chain uses TRBV5-4 and TRBJ2-3; D assignment may be TRBD1 or TRBD2 (6 bases each). Trimming took off 10 bases at V and 3 bases at J, with 18 bases between the two ends. The CDR3 is 14 residues long. Looked up from germline, CDR1 is SGHNT and CDR2 is YYREEE (reference sequence).

Many counts were recorded for this clonotype. V gene TRBV4-1 combines with J gene TRBJ1-1; D unclear. The germline V gene encodes CDR1 MGHRA and CDR2 YSYEKL. The CDR3 contains 13 residues. Trimming took 5 bases from V and 6 from J, leaving 13 bases between them. The CDR3 region has the DNA TGCGCCAGCAGCACTCACAGTTCCGCTGAAGCTTTCTTT. Translation: CASSTHSSAEAFF.

About this clonotype: A much bigger clone sits one base away, suggesting this may be a read error. The rearrangement links TRBV10-3 to TRBJ1-2; 8 nucleotides agree with TRBD1. The CDR3 is 14 amino acids. CDR1 is ENHRY, CDR2 SYGVKD, per germline. The CDR3 sequence: CAISETPGGDGHTF. CDR3 nucleotides: TGTGCCATCAGTGAAACCCCAGGGGGCGATGGCCACACCTTC.

Turning to this clonotype: A far larger clone is just one base off, so this is likely a read error. No conserved phenylalanine or tryptophan is present at the end of the CDR3, so a read error is the likely explanation. This chain links TRBV12-3 or TRBV12-4 with TRBJ2-3; maybe TRBD2 (6 bases). The CDR3 consists of 12 residues. Trimming pared 5 bases from V and 3 bases from J, leaving 6 bases between. The CDR3 loop reads CASSSGTDTQYL. DNA of the CDR3: TGTGCCAGCAGTAGCGGGACAGATACGCAGTATCTT.

In this sample, this clonotype turned up many times. The CDR3 DNA follows: TGTGCCAGCAGCGAGGGACTAGCGGTGAACACCGGGGAGCTGTTTTTT. It codes for CASSEGLAVNTGELFF. The chain links TRBV9 to TRBJ2-2; 11 bases are a match to TRBD2. This CDR3 comprises 16 residues. V gave up 3 bases and J gave up 1 base; unmatched junction bases: 2. Germline loops: CDR1 SGDLS, CDR2 YYNGEE.

The table lists this clonotype with many counts. This chain uses TRBV4-3 with TRBJ2-7, with D possibly matching TRBD1 (6 bases). V lost 0 bases and J 5 bases, leaving 8 bases between the germline ends. CDR1 and CDR2 (germline): LGHNA, YSLEER. The CDR3 consists of 13 residues. CDR3 region: CASSQDTGHEQYF. Written as DNA, the CDR3 is TGCGCCAGCAGCCAAGATACAGGGCACGAGCAGTACTTC.

This clonotype was recorded once. The chain combines TRBV30 with TRBJ1-5; TRBD1 matches 8 bases. Germline trimming cut 0 bases from V and 7 bases from J; bases unmatched to any gene: 8. Germline CDR1 reads GTSNPN; CDR2 reads SVGIG (reference sequence). The CDR3 contains 15 residues. The CDR3 DNA sequence: TGTGCCTGGAGTGTAGGGGCAGGGGGCGGCCAGCCCCAGCATTTT. This translates into CAWSVGAGGGQPQHF.

Comment on this clonotype: The CDR3 does not end in the conserved phenylalanine or tryptophan, so this is likely a read error. The genes are TRBV11-3 and TRBJ2-1, with 7 positions matching TRBD1. J gave up 4 bases and V 4 bases, and 10 bases lay outside the gene matches. CDR3 length: 16 residues. Germline V gene sequence: CDR1 SGHNT, CDR2 YENEEA. CDR3 coding DNA: TGTGCCAGCAGCTCTACCCCCGGGACAGAATACAATGAGCAGTTCTCC. Protein product: CASSSTPGTEYNEQFS.

In the case of this clonotype: This clone may be a read error of a much larger clone one base away. V usage is TRBV27 and J usage is TRBJ1-4; D gene uncertain. CDR1 is MNHEY and CDR2 is SMNVEV in the germline V gene (reference sequence). Trimming removed 7 bases at V and 8 bases at J, with 14 bases between. This CDR3 is 13 amino acids long. The CDR3 region is CASNLLHGEKLFF. CDR3 sequence (DNA): TGTGCCAGCAATTTGCTGCATGGGGAAAAACTGTTTTTT.

About this clonotype itself: A clone one base away is much larger, so this may be a read error. This rearrangement joins TRBV30 to TRBJ1-4, with 8 bases that match TRBD1. In germline, CDR1 is GTSNPN, CDR2 SVGIG (reference sequence). CDR3 size: 15 residues. CDR3 bases: TGTGCCTGGAGTGTTTCAGGGACAGGCGTAGAAACACTGTTTTTT. Amino acid sequence: CAWSVSGTGVETLFF. Full variable domain (rest looked up from reference TRBV30 and TRBJ1-4): SQTIHQWPATLVQPVGSPLSLECTVEGTSNPNLYWYRQAAGRGLQLLFYSVGIGQISSEVPQNLSASRPQDRQFILSSKKLLLSDSGFYLCAWSVSGTGVETLFFGSGTQLSVL.

Of note for this clonotype: This may arise from a read error, as a much more abundant clone is one base away. This sequence joins TRBV4-3 and TRBJ2-5; D gene unclear. The CDR3 is 14 residues long. Germline lookup yields CDR1 LGHNA and CDR2 YSLEER. The DNA for the CDR3 is TGCGCCAGCAGCCAATTCTTAAACCAAGAGCCCCAGTACTTC. Its protein is CASSQFLNQEPQYF.

The V and J genes are TRBV11-2 and TRBJ2-3; TRBD1 matches at 7 bases. The CDR3 has 17 residues. J was trimmed by 3 bases and V by 3 bases; bases with no gene match: 12. Germline V gene data show CDR1 as SGHAT and CDR2 as FQNNGV. DNA for the CDR3: TGTGCCAGCAGCTTGGACATAGCGAGGGGGCCGACAGATACGCAGTATTTT. It translates to CASSLDIARGPTDTQYF. The whole variable domain, remainder taken from reference TRBV11-2 and TRBJ2-3, is EAGVAQSPRYKIIEKRQSVAFWCNPISGHATLYWYQQILGQGPKLLIQFQNNGVVDDSQLPKDRFSAERLKGVDSTLKIQPAKLEDSAVYLCASSLDIARGPTDTQYFGPGTRLTVL.

This clonotype was observed many times. For the CDR3, the DNA is TGTGCCAGTAGTATAGGGTCGGGGGGCGCGGATGAGCAGTTCTTC. It yields the protein CASSIGSGGADEQFF. The rearrangement joins TRBV19 to TRBJ2-1; possibly TRBD2 for D (7 bases). The V end was cut by 1 base, the J end by 8 bases, with 15 bases between. The germline CDR1 and CDR2 sequences are LNHDA and SQIVND (reference sequence). The CDR3 consists of 15 residues.

A remark on this clonotype: This may be a read error, as it is one base from a much larger clone. The chain employs TRBV27 and TRBJ2-7; D unclear. Germline V CDR1 and CDR2: MNHEY, SMNVEV (reference sequence). The CDR3 extends over 16 amino acids. The CDR3 loop is CPSSLTSIYPPYEQYF. CDR3 coding DNA: TGTCCCAGCAGTTTAACTTCGATTTACCCGCCCTACGAGCAGTACTTC.

Concerning this clonotype itself: A read error may be the cause here, since a much bigger clone is one base away. The genes are TRBV7-9 and TRBJ2-1; TRBD2 agrees at 7 bases. The CDR3 sequence is 16 residues long. Germline V CDR1 and CDR2: SEHNR, FQNEAQ (reference sequence). The CDR3, as DNA: TGTGTCAGCAGCTCCGGACTGCAGGGAGGGTCGGGTGAGCAGTTCTTC. It encodes CVSSSGLQGGSGEQFF.

This clonotype was counted at least ten times. V usage is TRBV13 and J usage is TRBJ2-7, with D perhaps matching TRBD1 (5 bases). The CDR3 covers 12 residues. Germline CDR1 reads PRHDT; CDR2 reads FYEKMQ (reference sequence). Trimming took 4 bases from V and 5 from J, leaving 9 bases between them. This CDR3 reads CASSSDTHEQYF. The CDR3 DNA reads TGTGCCAGCAGCTCGGACACGCACGAGCAGTACTTC.

In its sample, this clonotype was seen a few times. The V call is TRBV12-5, the J call TRBJ2-7, with D hard to call. CDR1 is LGHNT and CDR2 is FRNRAP in the germline V gene. The CDR3 extends over 13 amino acids. V lost 6 bases to trimming and J lost 3 bases, with 12 bases between them. This CDR3 reads CASGPSVHYEQYF. CDR3 coding DNA: TGTGCTAGTGGACCCTCCGTCCACTACGAGCAGTACTTC.